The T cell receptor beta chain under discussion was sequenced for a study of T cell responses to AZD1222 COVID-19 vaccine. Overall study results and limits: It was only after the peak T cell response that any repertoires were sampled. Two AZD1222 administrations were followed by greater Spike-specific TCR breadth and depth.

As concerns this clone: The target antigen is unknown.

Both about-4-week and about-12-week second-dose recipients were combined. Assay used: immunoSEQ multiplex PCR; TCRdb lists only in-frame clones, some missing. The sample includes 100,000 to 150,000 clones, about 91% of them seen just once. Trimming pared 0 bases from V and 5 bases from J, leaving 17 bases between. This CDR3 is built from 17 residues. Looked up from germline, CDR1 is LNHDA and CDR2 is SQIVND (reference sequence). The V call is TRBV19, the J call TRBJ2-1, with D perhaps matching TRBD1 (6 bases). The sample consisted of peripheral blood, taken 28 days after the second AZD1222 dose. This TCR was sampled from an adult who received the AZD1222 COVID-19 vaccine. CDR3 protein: CASSIDYDRRGHNEQFF. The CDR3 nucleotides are TGTGCCAGTAGTATAGATTACGACAGGCGCGGCCACAATGAGCAGTTCTTC. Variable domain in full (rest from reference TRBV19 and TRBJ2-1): DGGITQSPKYLFRKEGQNVTLSCEQNLNHDAMYWYRQDPGQGLRLIYYSQIVNDFQKGDIAEGYSVSREKKESFPLTVTSAQKNPTAFYLCASSIDYDRRGHNEQFFGPGTRLTVL.